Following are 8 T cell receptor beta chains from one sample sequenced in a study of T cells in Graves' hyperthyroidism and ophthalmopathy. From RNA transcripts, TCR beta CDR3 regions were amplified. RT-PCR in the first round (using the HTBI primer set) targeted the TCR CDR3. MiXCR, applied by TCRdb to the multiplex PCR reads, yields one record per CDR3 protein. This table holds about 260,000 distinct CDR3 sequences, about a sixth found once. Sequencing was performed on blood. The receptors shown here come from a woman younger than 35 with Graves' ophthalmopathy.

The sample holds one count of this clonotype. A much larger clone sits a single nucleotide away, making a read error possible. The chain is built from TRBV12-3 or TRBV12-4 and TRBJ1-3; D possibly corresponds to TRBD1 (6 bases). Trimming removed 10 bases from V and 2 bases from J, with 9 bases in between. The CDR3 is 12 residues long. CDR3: CAIRQAGNTIYF. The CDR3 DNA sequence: TGTGCCATTAGACAGGCTGGAAACACCATATATTTT.

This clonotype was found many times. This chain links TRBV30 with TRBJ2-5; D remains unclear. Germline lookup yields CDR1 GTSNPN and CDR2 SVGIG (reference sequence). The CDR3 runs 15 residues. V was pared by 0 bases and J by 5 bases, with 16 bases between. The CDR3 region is CAWSVTLFTWETQYF. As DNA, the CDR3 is TGTGCCTGGAGTGTAACTTTGTTTACATGGGAGACCCAGTACTTC.

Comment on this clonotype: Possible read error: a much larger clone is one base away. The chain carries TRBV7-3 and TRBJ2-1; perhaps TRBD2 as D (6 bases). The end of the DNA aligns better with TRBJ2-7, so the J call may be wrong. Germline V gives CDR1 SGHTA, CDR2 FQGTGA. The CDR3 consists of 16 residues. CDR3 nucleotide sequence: TGTGCCAGCAGCTTAGGAGGGATAAGCTCCTACAATGAGCAGTACTTC. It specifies CASSLGGISSYNEQYF.

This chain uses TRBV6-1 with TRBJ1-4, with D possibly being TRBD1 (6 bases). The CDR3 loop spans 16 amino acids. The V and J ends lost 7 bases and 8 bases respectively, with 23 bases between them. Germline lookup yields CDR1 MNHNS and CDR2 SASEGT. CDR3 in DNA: TGTGCCAGCAAACCATTCGCCGGGACAAAAGGGGAAAAACTGTTTTTT. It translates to CASKPFAGTKGEKLFF.

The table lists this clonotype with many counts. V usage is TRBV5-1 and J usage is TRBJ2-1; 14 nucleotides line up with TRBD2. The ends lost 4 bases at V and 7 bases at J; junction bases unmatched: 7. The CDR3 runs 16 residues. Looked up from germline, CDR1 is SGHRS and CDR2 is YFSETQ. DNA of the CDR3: TGCGCCAGCAGCCCTGGACTAGCGGGAGGTTGGAATGAGCAGTTCTTC. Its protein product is CASSPGLAGGWNEQFF.

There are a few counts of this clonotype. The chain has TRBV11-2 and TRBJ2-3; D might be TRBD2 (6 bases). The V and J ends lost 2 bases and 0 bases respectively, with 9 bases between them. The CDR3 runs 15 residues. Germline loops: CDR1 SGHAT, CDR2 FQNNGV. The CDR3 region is CASSLWRGSTDTQYF. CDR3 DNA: TGTGCCAGCAGCTTATGGCGGGGCAGCACAGATACGCAGTATTTT.

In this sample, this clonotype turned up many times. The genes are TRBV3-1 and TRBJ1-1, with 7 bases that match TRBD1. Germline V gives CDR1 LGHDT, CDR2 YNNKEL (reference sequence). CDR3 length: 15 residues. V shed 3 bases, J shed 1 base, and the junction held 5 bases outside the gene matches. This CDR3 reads CASSHGDRANTEAFF. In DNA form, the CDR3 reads TGTGCCAGCAGCCACGGCGACAGGGCGAACACTGAAGCTTTCTTT.

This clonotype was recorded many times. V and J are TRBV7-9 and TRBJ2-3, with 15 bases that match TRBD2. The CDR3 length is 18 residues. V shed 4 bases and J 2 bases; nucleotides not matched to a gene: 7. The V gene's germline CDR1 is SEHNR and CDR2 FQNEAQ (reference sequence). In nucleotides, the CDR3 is TGTGCCAGCAGCTCTAGAGGACTAGCGGGGGGGCTCACAGATACGCAGTATTTT. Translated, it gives CASSSRGLAGGLTDTQYF.